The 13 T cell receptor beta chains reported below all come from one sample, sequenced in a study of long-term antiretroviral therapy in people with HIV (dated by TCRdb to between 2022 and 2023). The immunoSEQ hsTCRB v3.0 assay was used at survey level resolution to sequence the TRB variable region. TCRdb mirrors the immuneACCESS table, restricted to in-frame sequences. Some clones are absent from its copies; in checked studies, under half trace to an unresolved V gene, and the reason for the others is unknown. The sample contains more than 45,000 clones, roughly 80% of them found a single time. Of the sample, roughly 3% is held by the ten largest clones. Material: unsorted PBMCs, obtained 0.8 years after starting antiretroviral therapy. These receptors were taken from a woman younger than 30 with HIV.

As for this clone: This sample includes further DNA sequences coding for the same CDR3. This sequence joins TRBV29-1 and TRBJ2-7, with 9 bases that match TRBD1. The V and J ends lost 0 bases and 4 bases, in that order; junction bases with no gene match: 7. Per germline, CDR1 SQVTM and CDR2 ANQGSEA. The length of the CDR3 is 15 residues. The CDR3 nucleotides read TGCAGCGTTGAAGATGCCGGGACAGGGTTATACGAGCAGTACTTC. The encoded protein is CSVEDAGTGLYEQYF.

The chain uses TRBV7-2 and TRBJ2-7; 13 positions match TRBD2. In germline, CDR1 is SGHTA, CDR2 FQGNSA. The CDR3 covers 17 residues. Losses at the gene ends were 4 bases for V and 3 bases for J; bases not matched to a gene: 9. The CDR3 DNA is TGTGCCAGCAGCTCCGGGACTAGCGGGATTGATCTCTACGAGCAGTACTTC. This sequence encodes CASSSGTSGIDLYEQYF.

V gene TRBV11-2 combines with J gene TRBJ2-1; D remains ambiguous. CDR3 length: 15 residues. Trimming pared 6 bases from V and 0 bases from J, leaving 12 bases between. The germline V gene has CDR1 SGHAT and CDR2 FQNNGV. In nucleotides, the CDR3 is TGTGCCAGCAGTGTCGGCGGATCCTCCTACAATGAGCAGTTCTTC. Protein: CASSVGGSSYNEQFF.

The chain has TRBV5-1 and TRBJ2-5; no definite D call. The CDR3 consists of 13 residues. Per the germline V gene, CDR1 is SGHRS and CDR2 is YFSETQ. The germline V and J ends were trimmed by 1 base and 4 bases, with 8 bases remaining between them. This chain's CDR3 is CASSLLGRETQYF. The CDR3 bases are TGCGCCAGCAGCTTGCTAGGCCGAGAGACCCAGTACTTC.

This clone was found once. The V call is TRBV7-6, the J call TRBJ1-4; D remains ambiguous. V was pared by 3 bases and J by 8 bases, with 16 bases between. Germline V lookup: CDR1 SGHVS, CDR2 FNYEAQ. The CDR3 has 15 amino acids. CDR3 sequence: CASSFKATQQEKLFF. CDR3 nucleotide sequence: TGTGCCAGCAGCTTTAAGGCTACCCAGCAGGAAAAACTGTTTTTT.

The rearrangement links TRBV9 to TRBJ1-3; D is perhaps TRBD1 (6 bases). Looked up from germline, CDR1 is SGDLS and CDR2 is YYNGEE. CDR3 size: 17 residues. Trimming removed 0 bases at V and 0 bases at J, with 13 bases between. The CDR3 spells CASSVAGGAYSGNTIYF. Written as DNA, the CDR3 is TGTGCCAGCAGCGTAGCGGGGGGCGCCTACTCTGGAAACACCATATATTTT. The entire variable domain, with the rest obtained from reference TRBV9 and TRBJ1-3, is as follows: DSGVTQTPKHLITATGQRVTLRCSPRSGDLSVYWYQQSLDQGLQFLIQYYNGEERAKGNILERFSAQQFPDLHSELNLSSLELGDSALYFCASSVAGGAYSGNTIYFGEGSWLTVV.

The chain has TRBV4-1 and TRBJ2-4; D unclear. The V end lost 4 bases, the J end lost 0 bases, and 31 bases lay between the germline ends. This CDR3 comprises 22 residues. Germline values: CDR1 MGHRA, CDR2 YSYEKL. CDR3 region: CASSLNGPWTDPNPIAKNIQYF. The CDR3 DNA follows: TGCGCCAGCAGCCTTAACGGGCCCTGGACGGATCCGAACCCTATAGCCAAAAACATTCAGTACTTC.

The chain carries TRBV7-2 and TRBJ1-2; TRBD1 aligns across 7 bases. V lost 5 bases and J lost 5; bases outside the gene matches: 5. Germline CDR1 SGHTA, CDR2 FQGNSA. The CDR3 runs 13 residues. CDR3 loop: CASSHPTGYGYTF. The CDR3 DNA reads TGTGCCAGCAGCCATCCGACAGGGTATGGCTACACCTTC.

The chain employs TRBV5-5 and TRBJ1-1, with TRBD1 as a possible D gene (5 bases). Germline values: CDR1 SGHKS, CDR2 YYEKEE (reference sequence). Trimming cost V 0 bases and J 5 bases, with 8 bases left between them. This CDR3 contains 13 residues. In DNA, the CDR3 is TGTGCCAGCAGCTTGGGGGGGAGTACTGAAGCTTTCTTT. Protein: CASSLGGSTEAFF.

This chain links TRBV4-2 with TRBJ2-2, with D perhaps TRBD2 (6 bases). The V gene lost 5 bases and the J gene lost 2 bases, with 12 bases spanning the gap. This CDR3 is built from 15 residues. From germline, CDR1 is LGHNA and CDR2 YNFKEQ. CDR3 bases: TGTGCCAGCAGCTTGGGTAGCGGCAACACCGGGGAGCTGTTTTTT. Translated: CASSLGSGNTGELFF.

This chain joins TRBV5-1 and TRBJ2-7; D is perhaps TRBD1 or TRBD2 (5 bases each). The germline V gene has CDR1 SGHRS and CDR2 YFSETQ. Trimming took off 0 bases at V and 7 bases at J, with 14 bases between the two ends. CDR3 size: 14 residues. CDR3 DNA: TGCGCCAGCAGCTTGGGACAGACTACGAATGAGCAGTACTTC. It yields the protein CASSLGQTTNEQYF.

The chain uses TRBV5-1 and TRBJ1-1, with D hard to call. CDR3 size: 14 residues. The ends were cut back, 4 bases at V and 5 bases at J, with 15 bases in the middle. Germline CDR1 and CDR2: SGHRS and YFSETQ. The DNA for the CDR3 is TGCGCCAGCAGCATTGACCGCTTACGGACTGAAGCTTTCTTT. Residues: CASSIDRLRTEAFF. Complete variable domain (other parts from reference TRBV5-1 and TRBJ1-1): KAGVTQTPRYLIKTRGQQVTLSCSPISGHRSVSWYQQTPGQGLQFLFEYFSETQRNKGNFPGRFSGRQFSNSRSEMNVSTLELGDSALYLCASSIDRLRTEAFFGQGTRLTVV.

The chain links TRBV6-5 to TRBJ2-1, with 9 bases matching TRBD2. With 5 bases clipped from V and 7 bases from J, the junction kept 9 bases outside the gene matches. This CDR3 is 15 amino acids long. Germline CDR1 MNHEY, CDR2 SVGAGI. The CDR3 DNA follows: TGTGCCAGCAGTAAAACCGGGACTAGCTGGAATGAGCAGTTCTTC. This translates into CASSKTGTSWNEQFF.